Listed here is a single T cell receptor (beta chain). The antigen is unknown. This sample is part of a study of PD-L1 blockade in urothelial cancer. The overall study: Blood analysis occurred 3 weeks (second dose) and 6 weeks after treatment start. Study results and limitations: Improved survival was predicted by pretreatment blood TCR clonality below the median.

CDR1 is SEHNR and CDR2 is FQNEAQ in the germline V gene (reference sequence). The CDR3 has 18 residues. With 3 bases removed from V and 0 bases from J, the gap between germline ends came to 20 bases. TCRdb's table, derived via immunoSEQ multiplex PCR, lists solely in-frame clones and lacks some. Of more than 35,000 clones in the sample, roughly four fifths were seen once. J is TRBJ2-5 and V is TRBV7-9; D is perhaps TRBD2 (5 bases). The sample in question was PBMCs, obtained around atezolizumab (anti-PD-L1) treatment. The clonotype originates from a man between 65 and 85 years old with urothelial cancer. The CDR3 region has the DNA TGTGCCAGCAGCTTCCCTTGGACGACGGACTGGAACCAAGAGACCCAGTACTTC. As protein: CASSFPWTTDWNQETQYF.